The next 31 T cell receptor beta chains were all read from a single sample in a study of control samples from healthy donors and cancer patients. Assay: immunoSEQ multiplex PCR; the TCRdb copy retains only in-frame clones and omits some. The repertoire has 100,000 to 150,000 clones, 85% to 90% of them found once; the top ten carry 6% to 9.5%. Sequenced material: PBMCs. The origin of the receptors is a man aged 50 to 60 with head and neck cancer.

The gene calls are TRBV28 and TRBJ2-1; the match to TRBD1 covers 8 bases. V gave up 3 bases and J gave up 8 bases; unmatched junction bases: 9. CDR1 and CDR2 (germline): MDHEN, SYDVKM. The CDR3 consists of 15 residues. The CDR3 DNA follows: TGTGCCAGCAGTTTCCCACAGGGGGGACTTGATGAGCAGTTCTTC. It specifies CASSFPQGGLDEQFF. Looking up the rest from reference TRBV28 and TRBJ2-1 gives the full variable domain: DVKVTQSSRYLVKRTGEKVFLECVQDMDHENMFWYRQDPGLGLRLIYFSYDVKMKEKGDIPEGYSVSREKKERFSLILESASTNQTSMYLCASSFPQGGLDEQFFGPGTRLTVL.

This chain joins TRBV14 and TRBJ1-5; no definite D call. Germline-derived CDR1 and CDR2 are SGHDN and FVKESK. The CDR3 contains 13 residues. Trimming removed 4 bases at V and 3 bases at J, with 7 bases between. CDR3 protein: CASSRTPNQPQHF. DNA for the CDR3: TGTGCCAGCAGCCGTACCCCCAATCAGCCCCAGCATTTT.

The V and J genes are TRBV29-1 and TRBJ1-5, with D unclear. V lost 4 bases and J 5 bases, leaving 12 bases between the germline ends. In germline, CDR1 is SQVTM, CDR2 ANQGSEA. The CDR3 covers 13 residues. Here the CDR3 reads CSVAAGSDQPQHF. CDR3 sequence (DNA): TGCAGCGTTGCGGCCGGGAGCGATCAGCCCCAGCATTTT.

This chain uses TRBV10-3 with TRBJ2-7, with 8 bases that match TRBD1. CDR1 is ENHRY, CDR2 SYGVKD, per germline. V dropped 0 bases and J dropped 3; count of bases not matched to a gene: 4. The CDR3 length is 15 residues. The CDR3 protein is CAISESPDRDYEQYF. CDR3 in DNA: TGTGCCATCAGTGAGTCCCCGGACAGGGACTACGAGCAGTACTTC.

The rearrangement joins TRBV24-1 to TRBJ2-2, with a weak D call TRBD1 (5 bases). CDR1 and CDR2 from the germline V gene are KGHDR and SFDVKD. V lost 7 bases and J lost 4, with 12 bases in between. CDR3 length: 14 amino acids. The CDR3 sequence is CATSETVSTGELFF. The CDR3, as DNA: TGTGCCACCAGCGAGACAGTGAGCACCGGGGAGCTGTTTTTT.

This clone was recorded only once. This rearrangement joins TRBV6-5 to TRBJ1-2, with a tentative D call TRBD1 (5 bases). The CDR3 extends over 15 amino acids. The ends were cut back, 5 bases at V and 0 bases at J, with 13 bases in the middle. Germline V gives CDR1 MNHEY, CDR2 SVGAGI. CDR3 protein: CASSPPGAANYGYTF. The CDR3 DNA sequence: TGTGCCAGCAGTCCCCCCGGGGCTGCTAACTATGGCTACACCTTC.

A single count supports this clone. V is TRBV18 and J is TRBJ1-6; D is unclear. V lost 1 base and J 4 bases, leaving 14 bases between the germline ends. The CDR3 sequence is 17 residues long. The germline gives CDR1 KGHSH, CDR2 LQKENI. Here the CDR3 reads CASSPRVRLPYNSPLHF. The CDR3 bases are TGTGCCAGCTCACCACGTGTAAGGCTTCCGTATAATTCACCCCTCCACTTT.

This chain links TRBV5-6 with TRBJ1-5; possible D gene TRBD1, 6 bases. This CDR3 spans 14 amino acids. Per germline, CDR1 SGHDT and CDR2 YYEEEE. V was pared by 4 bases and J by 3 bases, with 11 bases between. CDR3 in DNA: TGTGCCAGCAGCACCTGGACAGACAATCAGCCCCAGCATTTT. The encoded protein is CASSTWTDNQPQHF. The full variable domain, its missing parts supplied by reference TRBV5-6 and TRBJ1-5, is DAGVTQSPTHLIKTRGQQVTLRCSPKSGHDTVSWYQQALGQGPQFIFQYYEEEERQRGNFPDRFSGHQFPNYSSELNVNALLLGDSALYLCASSTWTDNQPQHFGDGTRLSIL.

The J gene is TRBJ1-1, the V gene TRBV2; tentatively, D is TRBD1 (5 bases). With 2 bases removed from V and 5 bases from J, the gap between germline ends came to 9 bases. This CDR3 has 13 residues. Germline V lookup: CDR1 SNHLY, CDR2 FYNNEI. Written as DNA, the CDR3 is TGTGCCAGCAGTGAAAGGGGAGGTACTGAAGCTTTCTTT. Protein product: CASSERGGTEAFF.

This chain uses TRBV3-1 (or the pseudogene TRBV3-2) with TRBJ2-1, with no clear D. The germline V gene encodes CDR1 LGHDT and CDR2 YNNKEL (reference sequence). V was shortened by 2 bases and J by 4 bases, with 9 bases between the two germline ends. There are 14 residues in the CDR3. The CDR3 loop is CASSQQSSYNEQFF. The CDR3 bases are TGTGCCAGCAGCCAACAATCTTCTTACAATGAGCAGTTCTTC.

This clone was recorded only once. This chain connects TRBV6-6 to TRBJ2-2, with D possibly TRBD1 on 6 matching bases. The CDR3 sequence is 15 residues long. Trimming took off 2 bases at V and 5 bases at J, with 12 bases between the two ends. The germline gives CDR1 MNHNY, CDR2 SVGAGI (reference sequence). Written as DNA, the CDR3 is TGTGCCAGCAGTTACACTATACAGGGAACCGGGGAGCTGTTTTTT. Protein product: CASSYTIQGTGELFF.

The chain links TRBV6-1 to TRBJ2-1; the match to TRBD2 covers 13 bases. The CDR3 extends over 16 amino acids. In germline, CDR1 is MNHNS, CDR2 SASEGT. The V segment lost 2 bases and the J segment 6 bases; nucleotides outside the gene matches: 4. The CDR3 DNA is TGTGCCAGCAGTGAATTTGGGACTAGCGGGGTCAATGAGCAGTTCTTC. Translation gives CASSEFGTSGVNEQFF.

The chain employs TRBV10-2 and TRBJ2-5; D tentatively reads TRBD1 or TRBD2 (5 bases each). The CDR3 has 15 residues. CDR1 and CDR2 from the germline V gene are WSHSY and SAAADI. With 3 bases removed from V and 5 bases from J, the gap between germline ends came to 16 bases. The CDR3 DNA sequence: TGCGCCAGCAGTGACCTTCGGTGGGGACGGGAGACCCAGTACTTC. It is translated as CASSDLRWGRETQYF.

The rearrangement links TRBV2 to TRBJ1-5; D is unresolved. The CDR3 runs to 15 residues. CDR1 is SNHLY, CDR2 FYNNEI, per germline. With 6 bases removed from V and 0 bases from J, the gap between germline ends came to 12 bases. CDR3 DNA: TGTGCCAGCAGAGATATCAACTATAGCAATCAGCCCCAGCATTTT. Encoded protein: CASRDINYSNQPQHF.

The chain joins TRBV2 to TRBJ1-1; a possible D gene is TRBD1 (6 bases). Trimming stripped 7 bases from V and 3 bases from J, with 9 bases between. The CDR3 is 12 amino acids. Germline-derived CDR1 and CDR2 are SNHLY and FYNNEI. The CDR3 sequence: CASIEGDTEAFF. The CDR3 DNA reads TGTGCCAGCATAGAGGGGGACACTGAAGCTTTCTTT.

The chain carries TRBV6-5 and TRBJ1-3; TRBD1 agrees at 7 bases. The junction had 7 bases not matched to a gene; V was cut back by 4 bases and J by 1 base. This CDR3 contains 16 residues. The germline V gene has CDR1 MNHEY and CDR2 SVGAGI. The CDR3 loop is CASSLRQGTSGNTIYF. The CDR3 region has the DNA TGTGCCAGCAGTTTACGACAGGGAACGTCTGGAAACACCATATATTTT.

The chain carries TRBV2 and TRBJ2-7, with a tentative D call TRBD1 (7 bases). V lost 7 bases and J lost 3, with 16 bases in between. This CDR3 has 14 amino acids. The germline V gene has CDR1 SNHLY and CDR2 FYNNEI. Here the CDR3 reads CASIRPGGNYEQYF. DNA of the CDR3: TGTGCCAGCATAAGACCAGGGGGGAACTACGAGCAGTACTTC.

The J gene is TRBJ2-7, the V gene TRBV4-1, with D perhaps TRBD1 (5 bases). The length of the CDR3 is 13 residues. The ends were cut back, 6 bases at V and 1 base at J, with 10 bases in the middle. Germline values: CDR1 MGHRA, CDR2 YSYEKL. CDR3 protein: CASRGAGSYEQYF. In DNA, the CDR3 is TGCGCCAGCAGAGGGGCAGGATCCTACGAGCAGTACTTC.

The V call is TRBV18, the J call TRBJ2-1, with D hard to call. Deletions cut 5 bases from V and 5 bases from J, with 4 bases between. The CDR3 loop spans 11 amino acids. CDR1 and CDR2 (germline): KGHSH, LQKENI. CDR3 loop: CASSDNNEQFF. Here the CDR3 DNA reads TGTGCCAGCTCAGACAACAATGAGCAGTTCTTC.

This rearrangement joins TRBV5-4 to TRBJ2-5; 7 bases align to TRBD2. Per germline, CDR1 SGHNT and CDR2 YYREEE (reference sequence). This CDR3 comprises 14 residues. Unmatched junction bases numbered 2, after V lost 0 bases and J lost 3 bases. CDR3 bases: TGTGCCAGCAGCTTGGGGACTAGAGAAGAGACCCAGTACTTC. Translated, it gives CASSLGTREETQYF.

This CDR3 is CASSSWSGKDNEKLFF. The CDR3, as DNA: TGTGCCAGCAGCTCCTGGTCTGGCAAGGATAATGAAAAACTGTTTTTT. This chain joins TRBV11-2 and TRBJ1-4; D is unclear. Germline-derived CDR1 and CDR2 are SGHAT and FQNNGV. This CDR3 is 16 amino acids long. Trimming removed 4 bases at V and 4 bases at J, with 16 bases between.

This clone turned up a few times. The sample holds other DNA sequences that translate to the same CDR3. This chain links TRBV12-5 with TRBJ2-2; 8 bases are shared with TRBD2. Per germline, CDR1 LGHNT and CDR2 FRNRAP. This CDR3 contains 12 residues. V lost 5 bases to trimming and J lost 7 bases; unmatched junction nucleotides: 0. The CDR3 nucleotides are TGTGCTAGTGGTCGGGAGGGCGGGGAGCTGTTTTTT. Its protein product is CASGREGGELFF.

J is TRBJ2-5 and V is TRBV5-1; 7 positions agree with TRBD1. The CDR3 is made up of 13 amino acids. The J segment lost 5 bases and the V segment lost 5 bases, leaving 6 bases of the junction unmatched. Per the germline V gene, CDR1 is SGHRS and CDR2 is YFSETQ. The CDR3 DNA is TGCGCCAGCAGTCCTACAGGGGCTGAGACCCAGTACTTC. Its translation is CASSPTGAETQYF.

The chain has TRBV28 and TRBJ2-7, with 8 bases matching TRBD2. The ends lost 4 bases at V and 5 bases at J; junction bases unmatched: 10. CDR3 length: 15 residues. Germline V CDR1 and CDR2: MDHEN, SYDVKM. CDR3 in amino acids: CASSSLGSGINEQYF. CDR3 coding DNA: TGTGCCAGCAGTTCCCTGGGTAGCGGGATAAACGAGCAGTACTTC.

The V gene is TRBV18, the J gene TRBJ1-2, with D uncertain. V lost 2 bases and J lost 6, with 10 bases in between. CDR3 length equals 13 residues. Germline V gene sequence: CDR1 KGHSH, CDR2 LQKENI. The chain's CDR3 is CASSPDGVNGYTF. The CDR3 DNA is TGTGCCAGCTCACCAGACGGGGTTAATGGCTACACCTTC.

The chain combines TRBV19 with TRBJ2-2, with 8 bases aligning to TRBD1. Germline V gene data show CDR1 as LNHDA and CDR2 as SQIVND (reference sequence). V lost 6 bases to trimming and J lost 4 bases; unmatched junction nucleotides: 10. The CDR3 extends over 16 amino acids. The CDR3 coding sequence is TGTGCCAGTAGCGATAACAGGGGGTTGGGCACCGGGGAGCTGTTTTTT. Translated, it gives CASSDNRGLGTGELFF.

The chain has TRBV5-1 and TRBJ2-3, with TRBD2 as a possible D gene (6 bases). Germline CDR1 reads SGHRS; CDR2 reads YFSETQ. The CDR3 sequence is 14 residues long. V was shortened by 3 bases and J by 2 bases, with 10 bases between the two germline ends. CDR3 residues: CASSSWGVTDTQYF. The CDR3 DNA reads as TGCGCCAGCAGCTCATGGGGGGTCACAGATACGCAGTATTTT.

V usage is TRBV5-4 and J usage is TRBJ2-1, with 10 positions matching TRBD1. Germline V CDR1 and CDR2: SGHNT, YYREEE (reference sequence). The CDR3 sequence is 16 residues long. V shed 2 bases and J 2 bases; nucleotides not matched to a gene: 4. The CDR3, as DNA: TGTGCCAGCAGCTTACCGGGACAGGGGACCTACAATGAGCAGTTCTTC. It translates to CASSLPGQGTYNEQFF.

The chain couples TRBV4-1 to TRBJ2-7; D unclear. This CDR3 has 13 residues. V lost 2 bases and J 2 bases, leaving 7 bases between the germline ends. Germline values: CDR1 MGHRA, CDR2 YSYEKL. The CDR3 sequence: CASSQQVTYEQYF. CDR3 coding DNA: TGCGCCAGCAGCCAACAAGTTACCTACGAGCAGTACTTC.

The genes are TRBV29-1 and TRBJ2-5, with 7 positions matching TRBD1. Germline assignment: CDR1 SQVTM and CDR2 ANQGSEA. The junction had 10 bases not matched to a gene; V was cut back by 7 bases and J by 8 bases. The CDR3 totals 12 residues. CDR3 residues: CSAGTDLDTQYF. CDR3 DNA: TGCAGCGCCGGGACAGACCTAGATACCCAGTACTTC. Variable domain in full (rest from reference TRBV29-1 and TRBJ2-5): SAVISQKPSRDICQRGTSLTIQCQVDSQVTMMFWYRQQPGQSLTLIATANQGSEATYESGFVIDKFPISRPNLTFSTLTVSNMSPEDSSIYLCSAGTDLDTQYFGPGTRLLVL.

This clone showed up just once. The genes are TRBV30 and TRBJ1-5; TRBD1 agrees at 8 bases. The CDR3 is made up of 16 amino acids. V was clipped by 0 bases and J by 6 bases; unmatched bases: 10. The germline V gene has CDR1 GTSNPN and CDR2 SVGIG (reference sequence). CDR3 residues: CAWSVRGRGLGQPQHF. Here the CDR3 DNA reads TGTGCCTGGAGTGTACGCGGCAGGGGGCTGGGTCAGCCCCAGCATTTT.